Presented here are 20 T cell receptor beta chains from one specimen sequenced in a study of technical replicates of blood from a handful of donors. Using immunoSEQ multiplex PCR, the repertoire was profiled, and TCRdb retains in-frame clones only, with some absent. The profile shows fewer than 100,000 clones, approximately 94% of them singletons. The material sequenced was T cells isolated from PBMCs. These receptors were obtained from a human donor in good health.

The rearrangement joins TRBV4-1 to TRBJ2-7; TRBD2 matches at 9 bases. Germline-derived CDR1 and CDR2 are MGHRA and YSYEKL. The J segment lost 5 bases and the V segment lost 2 bases, leaving 10 bases of the junction unmatched. The CDR3 sequence is 16 residues long. The CDR3 region has the DNA TGCGCCAGCAGCCAATGGGTTAGCGGGAGTCCCCACGAGCAGTACTTC. This sequence encodes CASSQWVSGSPHEQYF.

Only one count was recorded for this clone. The chain joins TRBV6-1 to TRBJ1-1; the match to TRBD1 covers 8 bases. Germline CDR1 and CDR2: MNHNS and SASEGT. This CDR3 has 14 residues. V shed 6 bases, J shed 1 base, and the junction held 4 bases outside the gene matches. The CDR3: CASRTGDSNTEAFF. The CDR3 DNA sequence: TGTGCCAGCAGGACAGGGGATTCGAACACTGAAGCTTTCTTT.

This clone was detected a few times. The chain has TRBV27 and TRBJ1-2; TRBD1 might be the D (5 bases). The length of the CDR3 is 14 residues. V gave up 10 bases and J gave up 2 bases, with 17 bases separating them. Germline V lookup: CDR1 MNHEY, CDR2 SMNVEV (reference sequence). This CDR3 is CATRKRPGNYGYTF. As DNA, the CDR3 is TGTGCCACCAGAAAGCGCCCAGGGAACTATGGCTACACCTTC.

The V gene is TRBV7-3, the J gene TRBJ2-2; TRBD2 is a possible D gene (7 bases). CDR1 SGHTA and CDR2 FQGTGA come from the germline V gene. CDR3 length equals 14 residues. Trimming shortened V by 8 bases and J by 2 bases, and 12 bases separated the two germline ends. CDR3 DNA sequence: TGTGCCAGCGGGGGCGGGGGTAACACCGGGGAGCTGTTTTTT. Translated, it gives CASGGGGNTGELFF.

The chain links TRBV28 to TRBJ2-5; TRBD2 might be the D (7 bases). Germline V lookup: CDR1 MDHEN, CDR2 SYDVKM. Between the trimmed V and J ends, which lost 6 bases and 5 bases, there was a span of 25 bases. The CDR3 covers 17 residues. CDR3 loop: CASRGGLLGGLLETQYF. As DNA, the CDR3 is TGTGCCAGCAGGGGGGGATTATTGGGGGGGCTTCTGGAGACCCAGTACTTC. Full variable domain (remainder filled in from reference TRBV28 and TRBJ2-5): DVKVTQSSRYLVKRTGEKVFLECVQDMDHENMFWYRQDPGLGLRLIYFSYDVKMKEKGDIPEGYSVSREKKERFSLILESASTNQTSMYLCASRGGLLGGLLETQYFGPGTRLLVL.

The DNA of the CDR3 is TGTGCCAGTAGCATCTCTGGGGGGGTAAGCGCTGAAAAACTGTTTTTT. Translating gives CASSISGGVSAEKLFF. The chain uses TRBV19 and TRBJ1-4, with a tentative D call TRBD1 (5 bases). CDR3 length equals 16 residues. CDR1 and CDR2 (germline): LNHDA, SQIVND (reference sequence). V lost 6 bases to trimming and J lost 7 bases, with 21 bases between them.

This clone was counted once. This rearrangement joins TRBV2 to TRBJ2-5; 8 positions match TRBD2. V trimming: 7 bases; J trimming: 5 bases; junction bases outside the gene matches: 6. Germline CDR1 and CDR2: SNHLY and FYNNEI. This CDR3 is built from 13 residues. The CDR3 spells CASIRGGQETQYF. Here the CDR3 DNA reads TGTGCCAGCATTCGGGGGGGGCAGGAGACCCAGTACTTC.

The genes are TRBV19 and TRBJ2-2; D not certain. Between the trimmed V and J ends, which lost 5 bases and 4 bases, there was a span of 8 bases. CDR1 is LNHDA and CDR2 is SQIVND in the germline V gene (reference sequence). The CDR3 length is 13 residues. CDR3 sequence: CASSFQITGELFF. CDR3 coding DNA: TGTGCCAGTAGTTTCCAAATCACCGGGGAGCTGTTTTTT.

CDR3 protein: CASDTAANYGYTF. Written as DNA, the CDR3 is TGTGCCAGCGACACAGCAGCTAACTATGGCTACACCTTC. V is TRBV2 and J is TRBJ1-2; no clear D. Germline V CDR1 and CDR2: SNHLY, FYNNEI. V lost 8 bases and J lost 0, with 10 bases in between. This CDR3 spans 13 amino acids.

V is TRBV5-6 and J is TRBJ2-3, with 9 bases lining up with TRBD2. The CDR3 runs 14 residues. Germline loops: CDR1 SGHDT, CDR2 YYEEEE. V shed 3 bases, J shed 5 bases, and the junction held 4 bases outside the gene matches. The DNA of the CDR3 is TGTGCCAGCAGCTCCGGACTAGCGAAAGATACGCAGTATTTT. Protein product: CASSSGLAKDTQYF.

V gene TRBV29-1 combines with J gene TRBJ2-7; 11 bases are shared with TRBD2. Germline V CDR1 and CDR2: SQVTM, ANQGSEA. Germline trimming cut 6 bases from V and 5 bases from J; bases unmatched to any gene: 9. The CDR3 spans 14 residues. The CDR3 protein is CSVSQRLAGNEQYF. DNA for the CDR3: TGCAGCGTCTCCCAAAGACTAGCGGGAAACGAGCAGTACTTC.

The chain employs TRBV5-6 and TRBJ1-3; TRBD1 aligns across 8 bases. This CDR3 is built from 17 residues. Germline V gives CDR1 SGHDT, CDR2 YYEEEE. V was pared by 4 bases and J by 2 bases, with 11 bases of the junction left unmatched. CDR3 sequence: CASSLGQGIGTGNTIYF. The CDR3 coding sequence is TGTGCCAGCAGCCTCGGACAGGGAATTGGCACTGGAAACACCATATATTTT.

V is TRBV18 and J is TRBJ2-3, with D uncertain. V dropped 2 bases and J dropped 3 bases, with 12 bases sitting between them. Germline V CDR1 and CDR2: KGHSH, LQKENI. The CDR3 has 15 residues. CDR3 sequence: CASSPTQGRTDTQYF. CDR3 nucleotide sequence: TGTGCCAGCTCACCAACGCAAGGCAGGACAGATACGCAGTATTTT.

The J gene is TRBJ2-7, the V gene TRBV10-1; weak D call: TRBD1 (6 bases). The V end was cut by 6 bases, the J end by 1 base, with 7 bases between. Germline-derived CDR1 and CDR2 are WNHNN and SYGVQD (reference sequence). There are 12 residues in the CDR3. For the CDR3, the DNA is TGCGCCAGCAGCGGGACATCCTACGAGCAGTACTTC. Its translation: CASSGTSYEQYF.

This chain joins TRBV18 and TRBJ1-4; D gene ambiguous. There are 14 residues in the CDR3. Germline V gives CDR1 KGHSH, CDR2 LQKENI. The V and J ends lost 4 bases and 0 bases respectively, with 6 bases between them. CDR3 DNA: TGTGCCAGCTCACGGAGTGCAACTAATGAAAAACTGTTTTTT. It translates to CASSRSATNEKLFF.

A single count supports this clone. The chain has TRBV6-1 and TRBJ1-2; no reliable D call. Germline CDR1 is MNHNS and CDR2 is SASEGT. The length of the CDR3 is 13 residues. V lost 6 bases to trimming and J lost 1 base, with 9 bases between them. CDR3 in amino acids: CASRQAINYGYTF. The CDR3 coding sequence is TGTGCCAGCAGGCAGGCGATTAACTATGGCTACACCTTC.

The chain recombines TRBV19 with TRBJ2-7; 9 bases are shared with TRBD2. Looked up from germline, CDR1 is LNHDA and CDR2 is SQIVND (reference sequence). CDR3 length: 20 amino acids. Losses at the gene ends were 3 bases for V and 5 bases for J; bases not matched to a gene: 23. The CDR3 DNA reads TGTGCCAGTAGTATTAAAGGGGACAGTGGATGGGGACTAGCTTTCCACGAGCAGTACTTC. Encoded protein: CASSIKGDSGWGLAFHEQYF.

J is TRBJ1-4 and V is TRBV7-9; the match to TRBD1 covers 9 bases. Trimming cost V 5 bases and J 8 bases; bases outside gene matches: 9. Per germline, CDR1 SEHNR and CDR2 FQNEAQ (reference sequence). This CDR3 spans 15 amino acids. The CDR3 DNA reads as TGTGCCAGCAGCGCCCGACAGGGGGTGGAGGAAAAACTGTTTTTT. This gives the protein CASSARQGVEEKLFF.

This chain links TRBV5-1 with TRBJ1-1, with D hard to call. CDR3 length: 13 amino acids. Germline V gene data show CDR1 as SGHRS and CDR2 as YFSETQ. The V and J ends lost 1 base and 5 bases respectively, with 9 bases between them. The CDR3 coding sequence is TGCGCCAGCAGCTTGATGCCGGGGACTGAAGCTTTCTTT. This sequence encodes CASSLMPGTEAFF.

The chain uses TRBV4-2 and TRBJ2-2; weak D call: TRBD2 (5 bases). Trimming took off 2 bases at V and 6 bases at J, with 13 bases between the two ends. The CDR3 is made up of 15 amino acids. Germline CDR1 and CDR2: LGHNA and YNFKEQ. CDR3 amino acids: CASSQRELAPGELFF. CDR3 nucleotide sequence: TGTGCCAGCAGCCAACGGGAACTCGCACCCGGGGAGCTGTTTTTT.